One sample yielded the 10 T cell receptor beta chains listed below, sequenced in a study of glioma-infiltrating T cells after dendritic cell vaccination. Assay: immunoSEQ multiplex PCR; the TCRdb copy retains only in-frame clones and omits some. The top ten hold less than 7% of the sample, which has 90,000 to 100,000 clones, 79% seen once. The sample in question was blood, obtained before dendritic cell vaccination. The receptors here all came from a human donor with glioblastoma.

This clone appeared a few times. The rearrangement joins TRBV19 to TRBJ2-7, with a weak D call TRBD2 (6 bases). There are 15 residues in the CDR3. V lost 5 bases to trimming and J lost 0 bases, with 14 bases between them. Germline CDR1 reads LNHDA; CDR2 reads SQIVND (reference sequence). The CDR3 DNA reads TGTGCCAGTAGTCGGCACGGGGGACGCTCCTACGAGCAGTACTTC. Its protein product is CASSRHGGRSYEQYF.

V and J are TRBV27 and TRBJ2-2; TRBD2 matches at 8 bases. This CDR3 is 15 amino acids long. The ends lost 6 bases at V and 7 bases at J; junction bases unmatched: 10. Germline assignment: CDR1 MNHEY and CDR2 SMNVEV (reference sequence). DNA for the CDR3: TGTGCCAGCAGGGTAACTAGCGCGGGAGGCGGGGAGCTGTTTTTT. Translation gives CASRVTSAGGGELFF.

J is TRBJ2-7 and V is TRBV5-1; TRBD2 might be the D (6 bases). The CDR3 is 16 amino acids. Trimming stripped 3 bases from V and 4 bases from J, with 20 bases between. Per germline, CDR1 SGHRS and CDR2 YFSETQ. This CDR3 is CASSWGVRSTEYEQYF. CDR3 sequence (DNA): TGCGCCAGCAGCTGGGGGGTCAGGTCTACAGAGTACGAGCAGTACTTC.

This clone was seen just once. V gene TRBV10-2 combines with J gene TRBJ1-2; 10 nucleotides agree with TRBD1. Germline lookup yields CDR1 WSHSY and CDR2 SAAADI. With 6 bases clipped from V and 5 bases from J, the junction kept 9 bases outside the gene matches. CDR3 size: 15 residues. The CDR3 DNA reads TGCGCCAGCAGCCAGGGGACAGGGGCCGGGTATGGCTACACCTTC. It specifies CASSQGTGAGYGYTF.

The chain uses TRBV19 and TRBJ2-3; tentative D call: TRBD1 (5 bases). This CDR3 has 15 amino acids. Deletions cut 0 bases from V and 6 bases from J, with 13 bases between. CDR1 and CDR2 (germline): LNHDA, SQIVND (reference sequence). CDR3 loop: CASSIEGLSGDTQYF. The CDR3 DNA sequence: TGTGCCAGTAGTATAGAGGGGCTATCAGGGGATACGCAGTATTTT. Together with reference TRBV19 and TRBJ2-3, the CDR3 gives the full variable domain: DGGITQSPKYLFRKEGQNVTLSCEQNLNHDAMYWYRQDPGQGLRLIYYSQIVNDFQKGDIAEGYSVSREKKESFPLTVTSAQKNPTAFYLCASSIEGLSGDTQYFGPGTRLTVL.

This CDR3 reads CASSGQPGHWSDTQYF. CDR3 sequence (DNA): TGTGCCAGCAGTGGCCAACCGGGACATTGGTCGGATACGCAGTATTTT. The chain carries TRBV6-1 and TRBJ2-3; D is possibly TRBD1 (6 bases). Germline V lookup: CDR1 MNHNS, CDR2 SASEGT. Trimming left V 4 bases short and J 6 bases short, with 20 bases between. The CDR3 runs 16 residues.

This clone was counted a single time. This sequence joins TRBV27 and TRBJ2-1, with a weak D call TRBD2 (5 bases). Germline values: CDR1 MNHEY, CDR2 SMNVEV (reference sequence). Trimming removed 6 bases at V and 9 bases at J, with 12 bases between. The CDR3 loop spans 12 amino acids. The CDR3, as DNA: TGTGCCAGCAGACCCCTTGGAGGTGAGCAGTTCTTC. As protein: CASRPLGGEQFF.

This chain links TRBV5-8 with TRBJ2-4; 7 bases align to TRBD1. V lost 5 bases to trimming and J lost 8 bases; unmatched junction nucleotides: 4. The CDR3 is 12 residues long. Germline assignment: CDR1 SGHTS and CDR2 YDEGEE. CDR3 region: CASRTGIYIQYF. The CDR3 region has the DNA TGTGCCAGCAGGACAGGGATATACATTCAGTACTTC.

This clone was recorded a few times. The chain links TRBV14 to TRBJ1-2; D not certain. Trimming took off 0 bases at V and 4 bases at J, with 6 bases between the two ends. The germline CDR1 and CDR2 sequences are SGHDN and FVKESK. CDR3 size: 13 residues. In DNA, the CDR3 is TGTGCCAGCAGCCAAGATCCTTTCTATGGCTACACCTTC. It yields the protein CASSQDPFYGYTF.

This rearrangement joins TRBV15 to TRBJ1-1; D not resolved. Between the trimmed V and J ends, which lost 0 bases and 4 bases, there was a span of 12 bases. The germline V gene has CDR1 LNHNV and CDR2 YYDKDF (reference sequence). The CDR3 has 15 amino acids. The CDR3 coding sequence is TGTGCCACCAGCAGAGATTTCCTTGGAGGCACTGAAGCTTTCTTT. Protein product: CATSRDFLGGTEAFF.